These T cell receptor beta chains were read from a single sample in a study of CD8 T cells in Susac syndrome. One entry per CDR3 protein results from TCRdb running MiXCR on the immunoSEQ multiplex PCR reads. The data hold approximately 210,000 distinct CDR3 sequences, with around 93% observed a single time. Sequenced: CD4+ T cells from PBMCs. The receptors shown here come from a human donor with Susac syndrome. CDR3s include the opening cysteine and the closing phenylalanine or tryptophan. D genes are given only for firm matches. Size is omitted from some rows. Given values are once, few, many or a class for expanded clones.

J gene: TRBJ2-1; V gene: TRBV20-1; D gene: -; clone size: -; CDR3 protein: CSASPGSTGTNEQFF; CDR3 DNA: TGCAGTGCTAGCCCGGGGTCCACGGGTACCAATGAGCAGTTCTTC
J gene: TRBJ1-1; V gene: TRBV5-1; D gene: TRBD1; clone size: -; CDR3 protein: CASSHDRGRAEAFF; CDR3 DNA: TGCGCCAGCAGCCATGACAGGGGCAGAGCTGAAGCTTTCTTT
J gene: TRBJ1-6; V gene: TRBV27; D gene: TRBD1; clone size: -; CDR3 protein: CASRVQGAPHSPLHF; CDR3 DNA: TGTGCCAGCAGGGTGCAGGGGGCCCCCCATTCACCCCTCCACTTT
J gene: TRBJ1-2; V gene: TRBV20-1; D gene: -; clone size: -; CDR3 protein: CSATTENYGYTF; CDR3 DNA: TGCAGTGCTACCACGGAGAACTATGGCTACACCTTC
J gene: TRBJ2-5; V gene: TRBV5-1; D gene: -; clone size: -; CDR3 protein: CASRGTSSETQYF; CDR3 DNA: TGCGCCAGCAGAGGGACTTCATCGGAGACCCAGTACTTC
J gene: TRBJ2-1; V gene: TRBV19; D gene: TRBD2; clone size: -; CDR3 protein: CASSLGRGMVNEQFF; CDR3 DNA: TGTGCCAGTAGTCTAGGGCGGGGGATGGTAAATGAGCAGTTCTTC
J gene: TRBJ2-5; V gene: TRBV18; D gene: TRBD1; clone size: -; CDR3 protein: CASSRTGDETQYF; CDR3 DNA: TGTGCCAGCTCCCGAACAGGGGACGAGACCCAGTACTTC
J gene: TRBJ1-5; V gene: TRBV5-1; D gene: -; clone size: -; CDR3 protein: CASSLYSDSNQPQHF; CDR3 DNA: TGCGCCAGCAGCTTGTACAGCGATAGCAATCAGCCCCAGCATTTT
J gene: TRBJ1-1; V gene: TRBV18; D gene: -; clone size: -; CDR3 protein: CASSPSPGANTEAFF; CDR3 DNA: TGTGCCAGCTCACCATCTCCGGGAGCGAACACTGAAGCTTTCTTT
J gene: TRBJ1-6; V gene: TRBV5-1; D gene: -; clone size: -; CDR3 protein: CASSLEGGSPLHF; CDR3 DNA: TGCGCCAGCAGCTTGGAGGGGGGATCACCCCTCCACTTT
J gene: TRBJ1-1; V gene: TRBV28; D gene: TRBD1; clone size: -; CDR3 protein: CASSSQGPNTEAFF; CDR3 DNA: TGTGCCAGCAGTTCACAGGGGCCGAACACTGAAGCTTTCTTT
J gene: TRBJ2-1; V gene: TRBV19; D gene: -; clone size: -; CDR3 protein: CASSINTPGEQFF; CDR3 DNA: TGTGCCAGTAGTATAAATACTCCGGGCGAGCAGTTCTTC
J gene: TRBJ1-6; V gene: TRBV6-5; D gene: TRBD1; clone size: -; CDR3 protein: CASMDRTNSPLHF; CDR3 DNA: TGTGCCAGCATGGACAGGACTAATTCACCCCTCCACTTT
J gene: TRBJ1-6; V gene: TRBV2; D gene: -; clone size: once; CDR3 protein: CASTRTEDNSPLHF; CDR3 DNA: TGTGCCAGCACCAGGACAGAGGATAATTCACCCCTCCACTTT
J gene: TRBJ2-5; V gene: TRBV20-1; D gene: TRBD2; clone size: -; CDR3 protein: CSAKIAGLQETQYF; CDR3 DNA: TGCAGTGCTAAGATAGCGGGGCTCCAAGAGACCCAGTACTTC
J gene: TRBJ1-1; V gene: TRBV18; D gene: TRBD1; clone size: -; CDR3 protein: CASSPGQGLEEAFF; CDR3 DNA: TGTGCCAGCTCACCAGGACAGGGTCTGGAAGAAGCTTTCTTT
J gene: TRBJ1-5; V gene: TRBV7-8; D gene: -; clone size: -; CDR3 protein: CASSLGPAGEHF; CDR3 DNA: TGTGCCAGCAGCTTAGGACCGGCAGGAGAGCATTTT
J gene: TRBJ1-1; V gene: TRBV7-9; D gene: -; clone size: -; CDR3 protein: CASTELNTEAFF; CDR3 DNA: TGTGCCAGCACTGAGTTGAACACTGAAGCTTTCTTT
J gene: TRBJ1-4; V gene: TRBV10-1; D gene: -; clone size: -; CDR3 protein: CASSESGQGEKLFF; CDR3 DNA: TGCGCCAGCAGTGAGTCGGGGCAGGGGGAAAAACTGTTTTTT
J gene: TRBJ2-7; V gene: TRBV19; D gene: -; clone size: few; CDR3 protein: CASSQEYSSYEQYF; CDR3 DNA: TGTGCCAGTAGTCAAGAATATAGCTCCTACGAGCAGTACTTC
J gene: TRBJ2-1; V gene: TRBV24-1; D gene: -; clone size: -; CDR3 protein: CATSDPVINEQFF; CDR3 DNA: TGTGCCACCAGTGATCCCGTTATCAATGAGCAGTTCTTC
J gene: TRBJ1-1; V gene: TRBV3-1; D gene: TRBD1; clone size: -; CDR3 protein: CASSQGEGGLEAFF; CDR3 DNA: TGTGCCAGCAGCCAAGGAGAAGGGGGCCTAGAAGCTTTCTTT
J gene: TRBJ1-2; V gene: TRBV20-1; D gene: -; clone size: -; CDR3 protein: CSASLQTNYGYTF; CDR3 DNA: TGCAGTGCTTCACTTCAAACCAACTATGGCTACACCTTC
J gene: TRBJ1-2; V gene: TRBV6-6; D gene: TRBD1; clone size: -; CDR3 protein: CASTPGQGWDGYTF; CDR3 DNA: TGTGCCAGCACCCCTGGACAGGGATGGGATGGCTACACCTTC
J gene: TRBJ1-1; V gene: TRBV2; D gene: -; clone size: -; CDR3 protein: CASSEISQGEAFF; CDR3 DNA: TGTGCCAGCAGTGAAATCTCGCAGGGGGAAGCTTTCTTT
J gene: TRBJ2-6; V gene: TRBV20-1; D gene: -; clone size: few; CDR3 protein: CSAPRVSGANVLTF; CDR3 DNA: TGCAGTGCTCCCAGGGTCTCTGGGGCCAACGTCCTGACTTTC
J gene: TRBJ2-3; V gene: TRBV12-3/TRBV12-4; D gene: TRBD2; clone size: -; CDR3 protein: CASSLAGDTDTQYF; CDR3 DNA: TGTGCCAGCAGCCTTGCGGGGGACACAGATACGCAGTATTTT
J gene: TRBJ2-1; V gene: TRBV20-1; D gene: TRBD2; clone size: -; CDR3 protein: CSARSPGGARNEQFF; CDR3 DNA: TGCAGTGCTAGGAGCCCGGGGGGGGCAAGGAATGAGCAGTTCTTC
J gene: TRBJ1-2; V gene: TRBV12-3/TRBV12-4; D gene: TRBD1; clone size: -; CDR3 protein: CASSVDRGGYTF; CDR3 DNA: TGTGCCAGCAGTGTCGACAGGGGCGGCTACACCTTC
J gene: TRBJ1-1; V gene: TRBV5-4; D gene: -; clone size: -; CDR3 protein: CASSLALRGATEAFF; CDR3 DNA: TGTGCCAGCAGCTTGGCCTTAAGGGGCGCGACTGAAGCTTTCTTT
J gene: TRBJ1-5; V gene: TRBV7-2; D gene: TRBD1; clone size: -; CDR3 protein: CASSSRTGGQPQHF; CDR3 DNA: TGTGCCAGCAGCTCAAGGACAGGGGGTCAGCCCCAGCATTTT
J gene: TRBJ1-1; V gene: TRBV15; D gene: TRBD1; clone size: -; CDR3 protein: CATSRLGTEPEAFF; CDR3 DNA: TGTGCCACCAGCAGACTCGGGACAGAACCAGAAGCTTTCTTT
J gene: TRBJ2-1; V gene: TRBV5-6; D gene: -; clone size: -; CDR3 protein: CASSFRSLSYNEQFF; CDR3 DNA: TGTGCCAGCAGCTTTCGCAGCCTCTCCTACAATGAGCAGTTCTTC
J gene: TRBJ2-2; V gene: TRBV4-2; D gene: -; clone size: -; CDR3 protein: CASSQDLLGSGELFF; CDR3 DNA: TGTGCCAGCAGCCAAGATCTGTTGGGATCCGGGGAGCTGTTTTTT
J gene: TRBJ2-1; V gene: TRBV15; D gene: -; clone size: -; CDR3 protein: CATSRDSGVDQFF; CDR3 DNA: TGTGCCACCAGCAGAGACTCCGGGGTCGATCAGTTCTTC
J gene: TRBJ1-1; V gene: TRBV5-1; D gene: -; clone size: -; CDR3 protein: CASSLGLYGAEAFF; CDR3 DNA: TGCGCCAGCAGCTTGGGACTTTATGGGGCTGAAGCTTTCTTT
J gene: TRBJ2-1; V gene: TRBV4-2; D gene: TRBD2; clone size: -; CDR3 protein: CASSSRVAGDVDEQFF; CDR3 DNA: TGTGCCAGCAGCTCTCGTGTAGCGGGGGATGTCGATGAGCAGTTCTTC
J gene: TRBJ2-1; V gene: TRBV5-1; D gene: TRBD2; clone size: once; CDR3 protein: CASAPRTSGGNEQFF; CDR3 DNA: TGCGCCAGCGCCCCGCGGACTAGCGGGGGGAATGAGCAGTTCTTC
J gene: TRBJ2-3; V gene: TRBV7-2; D gene: TRBD1; clone size: -; CDR3 protein: CASSSRTGSSTDTQYF; CDR3 DNA: TGTGCCAGCAGCTCGAGGACAGGGTCTAGCACAGATACGCAGTATTTT
J gene: TRBJ2-2; V gene: TRBV6-2/TRBV6-3; D gene: TRBD1; clone size: -; CDR3 protein: CASSYLGQEAGELFF; CDR3 DNA: TGTGCCAGCAGTTACCTTGGACAGGAGGCCGGGGAGCTGTTTTTT
J gene: TRBJ1-2; V gene: TRBV20-1; D gene: -; clone size: few; CDR3 protein: CSAYSDYGYTF; CDR3 DNA: TGCAGTGCTTACTCAGACTATGGCTACACCTTC
J gene: TRBJ2-7; V gene: TRBV9; D gene: -; clone size: once; CDR3 protein: CASSVGTYERQYF; CDR3 DNA: TGTGCCAGCAGCGTGGGGACCTACGAGCGGCAGTACTTC
J gene: TRBJ2-7; V gene: TRBV24-1; D gene: TRBD1; clone size: -; CDR3 protein: CATSDSRTGNYEQYF; CDR3 DNA: TGTGCCACCAGTGATTCTCGGACAGGCAACTACGAGCAGTACTTC
J gene: TRBJ2-4; V gene: TRBV29-1; D gene: -; clone size: -; CDR3 protein: CSVEEAGWGKNIQYF; CDR3 DNA: TGCAGCGTTGAAGAGGCAGGGTGGGGCAAAAACATTCAGTACTTC